What follows are 21 T cell receptor beta chains derived from one specimen sequenced in a study of T cells in Graves' hyperthyroidism and ophthalmopathy. TCR beta CDR3 region amplification was performed from RNA transcripts. Carried out on the TCR CDR3, a first-round RT-PCR used the HTBI primer set. TCRdb independently ran MiXCR on the multiplex PCR reads; one entry per CDR3 protein. The sample records about 840,000 distinct CDR3 sequences, over 35% being singletons. Sequencing was performed on blood. The receptors shown here come from a man aged 18 to 30 with Graves' hyperthyroidism.

This clonotype was picked up a small number of times. This chain joins TRBV28 and TRBJ1-5; no clear D gene. V dropped 6 bases and J dropped 0 bases, with 9 bases sitting between them. Germline CDR1 reads MDHEN; CDR2 reads SYDVKM. The CDR3 sequence is 14 residues long. The CDR3 region is CASRRPSSNQPQHF. The CDR3 DNA is TGTGCCAGCAGGCGCCCCAGTAGCAATCAGCCCCAGCATTTT.

About this clonotype itself: Compared with germline, one end of the junction differs, possibly owing to a read error. This chain links TRBV10-3 with TRBJ2-7; D is undetermined. The CDR3 is 13 amino acids. Germline V gene sequence: CDR1 ENHRY, CDR2 SYGVKD. The CDR3 protein is CAISGAKAYEQHF. The CDR3 coding sequence is TGTGCCATCAGTGGGGCCAAGGCCTACGAGCAGCACTTC.

The chain has TRBV25-1 and TRBJ2-5; TRBD1 matches at 7 bases. CDR1 and CDR2 from the germline V gene are MGHDK and SYGVNS. The CDR3 contains 15 residues. V gave up 6 bases and J gave up 2 bases; unmatched junction bases: 9. The CDR3 loop is CASSQLGQLQETQYF. DNA of the CDR3: TGTGCCAGCAGCCAATTGGGACAGCTACAAGAGACCCAGTACTTC.

This clonotype has a count of ten or more. The chain has TRBV9 and TRBJ1-1; possibly TRBD1 for D (6 bases). CDR3 length equals 15 residues. From germline, CDR1 is SGDLS and CDR2 YYNGEE. Trimming stripped 2 bases from V and 4 bases from J, with 15 bases between. CDR3 sequence: CASSVNLQGFTEAFF. DNA of the CDR3: TGTGCCAGCAGCGTCAACCTACAGGGTTTCACTGAAGCTTTCTTT.

The count of this clonotype is one. Relative to the germline gene, one junction end is altered; a read error may explain this. This rearrangement joins TRBV7-9 to TRBJ2-7; the D is unclear. The CDR3 covers 14 residues. Looked up from germline, CDR1 is SEHNR and CDR2 is FQNEAQ (reference sequence). For the CDR3, the DNA is TGTGCCAGCAGCCCGGGTCCTTACCCCTACGAGCAGAACTTC. It codes for CASSPGPYPYEQNF.

A few counts support this clonotype. The chain combines TRBV13 with TRBJ2-7; D is perhaps TRBD1 (6 bases). From germline, CDR1 is PRHDT and CDR2 FYEKMQ (reference sequence). Trimming removed 5 bases at V and 1 base at J, with 12 bases between. The CDR3 is 14 amino acids. The CDR3 coding sequence is TGTGCCAGCAGCCCAGGACAGACGTCCTACGAGCAGTACTTC. Amino acids: CASSPGQTSYEQYF.

Many counts were recorded for this clonotype. The CDR3 DNA is TGTGCCAGCAGCTTCGACAGGGCCGGAAACACCATATATTTT. Its translation is CASSFDRAGNTIYF. This chain connects TRBV7-2 to TRBJ1-3; 7 bases line up with TRBD1. The CDR3 length is 14 residues. The germline CDR1 and CDR2 sequences are SGHTA and FQGNSA. Trimming cost V 3 bases and J 4 bases; bases outside gene matches: 3.

The rearrangement links TRBV5-1 to TRBJ1-2; D ambiguous. In germline, CDR1 is SGHRS, CDR2 YFSETQ. V dropped 3 bases and J dropped 6 bases, with 12 bases sitting between them. The CDR3 is 13 residues long. Here the CDR3 DNA reads TGCGCCAGCAGCTATGACGGAGTTAATGGCTACACCTTC. It yields the protein CASSYDGVNGYTF.

CDR3: CSLAGTGATQYF. The CDR3 DNA is TGCAGCTTGGCCGGGACAGGGGCGACCCAGTACTTC. The chain is built from TRBV29-1 and TRBJ2-5; 10 nucleotides line up with TRBD1. The CDR3 covers 12 residues. V shed 8 bases, J shed 7 bases, and the junction held 7 bases outside the gene matches. From germline, CDR1 is SQVTM and CDR2 ANQGSEA.

The chain has TRBV29-1 and TRBJ2-7; D uncertain. CDR1 SQVTM and CDR2 ANQGSEA come from the germline V gene. Trimming removed 7 bases at V and 3 bases at J, with 4 bases between. CDR3 length: 9 amino acids. DNA for the CDR3: TGCAGCGCCAGCTACGAGCAGTACTTC. Encoded protein: CSASYEQYF.

J is TRBJ1-4 and V is TRBV5-1; 7 nucleotides agree with TRBD1. CDR1 and CDR2 from the germline V gene are SGHRS and YFSETQ. The V and J ends lost 4 bases and 7 bases, in that order; junction bases with no gene match: 13. The CDR3 consists of 16 residues. CDR3 amino acids: CASSSQGQARGEKLFF. CDR3 nucleotide sequence: TGCGCCAGCAGCAGCCAAGGACAGGCCCGGGGTGAAAAACTGTTTTTT.

This chain links TRBV10-3 with TRBJ2-7, with 8 positions matching TRBD2. Germline V lookup: CDR1 ENHRY, CDR2 SYGVKD. V was pared by 5 bases and J by 0 bases, with 6 bases of the junction left unmatched. The length of the CDR3 is 15 residues. CDR3 amino acids: CAISSGGRPSYEQYF. In DNA form, the CDR3 reads TGTGCCATCAGTTCTGGCGGGAGGCCCTCCTACGAGCAGTACTTC.

Comments on this clonotype: This may come from a read error, since a much larger clone is one base off. The CDR3 sequence is CASSLTSGRQETRYF. CDR3 sequence (DNA): TGTGCCAGCAGCTTAACTAGCGGGCGTCAAGAGACCCGGTACTTC. The V gene is TRBV7-2, the J gene TRBJ2-5, with 9 bases that match TRBD2. CDR1 and CDR2 (germline): SGHTA, FQGNSA. There are 15 residues in the CDR3.

The chain joins TRBV24-1 to TRBJ2-5; no definite D call. The CDR3 totals 15 residues. The V end was cut by 11 bases, the J end by 4 bases, with 22 bases between. From germline, CDR1 is KGHDR and CDR2 SFDVKD. This chain's CDR3 is CASSIDNYPGETQYF. CDR3 nucleotides: TGTGCCAGCAGCATAGACAACTACCCAGGAGAGACCCAGTACTTC.

This clonotype was seen at least ten times. V is TRBV20-1 and J is TRBJ2-7; 11 bases fit TRBD1. Trimming took 8 bases from V and 4 from J; bases not matched to a gene: 4. CDR3 length: 12 residues. Germline-derived CDR1 and CDR2 are DFQATT and SNEGSKA (reference sequence). CDR3 sequence reads: CSLGTGGYEQYF. The CDR3 DNA follows: TGCAGTCTGGGGACAGGGGGATACGAGCAGTACTTC.

The chain employs TRBV7-9 and TRBJ1-5, with D tentatively TRBD1 (5 bases). V was trimmed by 1 base and J by 3 bases, leaving 7 bases between them. The CDR3 runs 14 residues. Germline CDR1 and CDR2: SEHNR and FQNEAQ (reference sequence). The chain's CDR3 is CASSLVDTNQPQHF. As DNA, the CDR3 is TGTGCCAGCAGCTTAGTGGACACCAATCAGCCCCAGCATTTT.

The chain has TRBV29-1 and TRBJ1-2; D is unresolved. Germline CDR1 SQVTM, CDR2 ANQGSEA. Trimming took 1 base from V and 6 from J, leaving 9 bases between them. CDR3 size: 12 residues. The CDR3 region is CSVEGSSHGYTF. The CDR3 DNA reads TGCAGCGTTGAAGGCTCGTCCCATGGCTACACCTTC.

For this clonotype: The junction departs from the called germline gene at one end, perhaps through a read error. The chain carries TRBV5-1 and TRBJ1-3; D ambiguous. This CDR3 comprises 16 residues. Germline CDR1 reads SGHRS; CDR2 reads YFSETQ. The CDR3 DNA follows: TGTGCCAGCAGCTTAGCTGGACCTCGTCCTGGAAACACCATATATTTT. It is translated as CASSLAGPRPGNTIYF.

The chain recombines TRBV12-3 or TRBV12-4 with TRBJ2-5, with 12 bases lining up with TRBD2. V was pared by 4 bases and J by 14 bases, with 17 bases of the junction left unmatched. The CDR3 covers 16 residues. The CDR3 nucleotides read TGTGCCAGCAGTTACGGATTTTCTAGCGGGAGGGAAATCGGATACTTC. Protein product: CASSYGFSSGREIGYF.

Concerning this clonotype itself: This may be a read error, as it is one base from a much larger clone. The chain has TRBV12-3 or TRBV12-4 and TRBJ1-1, with D hard to call. CDR3 length equals 12 residues. The V end was cut by 8 bases, the J end by 4 bases, with 11 bases between. For the CDR3, the DNA is TGTGCCAGCGGTACAGAAGGCACTGAAGCTTTCTTT. It encodes CASGTEGTEAFF.

V is TRBV25-1 and J is TRBJ2-3; D is unresolved. The CDR3 runs 13 residues. V was cut by 5 bases and J by 0 bases, with 6 bases left in between. Germline assignment: CDR1 MGHDK and CDR2 SYGVNS. Here the CDR3 reads CASSRVSTDTQYF. CDR3 DNA: TGTGCCAGCAGTAGGGTTAGCACAGATACGCAGTATTTT.